This is a list of T cell receptor beta chains from one sample in a study of shared clonotypes between healthy human individuals. The assay was immunoSEQ multiplex PCR, and TCRdb's table has in-frame clones only and misses some. The sample holds hundreds of thousands of clones, more than 95% seen once. Sequenced material: naive CD4+ T cells sorted from blood. These receptors all stem from a woman in her twenties or thirties in good health. CDR3s include the opening cysteine and the closing phenylalanine or tryptophan. Each record gives: J gene, D gene, clone size, V gene, CDR3 protein, CDR3 DNA. A D gene is named only where the DNA matches it firmly. Clone size appears in some rows only: once, few, many, or a class for an expanded clone.

>TRBJ1-1|.|.|TRBV11-2
CASSLVGSAEAFF
TGTGCCAGCAGCTTAGTCGGAAGCGCTGAAGCTTTCTTT
>TRBJ2-2|TRBD2|.|TRBV5-4
CASSYSGLTRGELFF
TGTGCCAGCAGCTATAGCGGGTTGACGCGCGGGGAGCTGTTTTTT
>TRBJ2-7|TRBD1|.|TRBV6-6
CASSAGTGHLEQYF
TGTGCCAGCAGTGCCGGGACAGGGCATCTCGAGCAGTACTTC
>TRBJ2-1|TRBD2|once|TRBV11-2
CASSFSRTSQLYNEQFF
TGTGCCAGCAGCTTTAGCCGGACTAGCCAACTGTACAATGAGCAGTTCTTC
>TRBJ1-4|TRBD1|.|TRBV5-5
CASSPDRGLGEKLFF
TGTGCCAGCAGCCCCGACAGGGGGCTGGGTGAAAAACTGTTTTTT
>TRBJ2-6|.|.|TRBV27
CASSHRTSAGANVLTF
TGTGCCAGCAGTCATCGTACCTCAGCTGGGGCCAACGTCCTGACTTTC
>TRBJ1-5|.|.|TRBV28
CASSPHGGGSNQPQHF
TGTGCCAGCAGTCCCCATGGGGGGGGGAGCAATCAGCCCCAGCATTTT
>TRBJ1-1|.|.|TRBV11-3
CASSLVGGGEAFF
TGTGCCAGCAGCTTAGTGGGAGGGGGTGAAGCTTTCTTT
>TRBJ2-3|TRBD2|.|TRBV19
CASSYAGATDTQYF
TGTGCCAGTAGTTATGCGGGAGCTACAGATACGCAGTATTTT
>TRBJ1-5|TRBD1|.|TRBV6-5
CASRITGTGNQPQHF
TGTGCCAGCAGGATCACCGGGACAGGGAATCAGCCCCAGCATTTT
>TRBJ2-6|.|.|TRBV19
CASRWDGSGANVLTF
TGTGCCAGTAGATGGGACGGCTCTGGGGCCAACGTCCTGACTTTC
>TRBJ2-3|TRBD2|.|TRBV2
CASSLASGRDTQYF
TGTGCCAGCAGCTTAGCTAGCGGGAGAGATACGCAGTATTTT
>TRBJ2-6|.|.|TRBV19
CASSPVDSGANVLTF
TGTGCCAGTAGCCCCGTGGATTCTGGGGCCAACGTCCTGACTTTC
>TRBJ2-1|TRBD2|.|TRBV5-1
CASSLDRGGNNEQFF
TGCGCCAGCAGCTTGGATCGGGGGGGAAACAATGAGCAGTTCTTC
>TRBJ2-1|TRBD2|.|TRBV11-2
CASSLDLTSGSKSYEQFF
TGTGCCAGCAGCTTAGATCTGACTAGCGGGAGTAAGAGCTATGAGCAGTTCTTC
>TRBJ2-7|.|.|TRBV18
CASSPDRTEQYF
TGTGCCAGCTCACCGGACAGAACCGAGCAGTACTTC
>TRBJ2-5|.|.|TRBV9
CASSVGLGETQYF
TGTGCCAGCAGCGTAGGGCTGGGGGAGACCCAGTACTTC
>TRBJ2-7|TRBD2|.|TRBV11-3
CASSYSGSSYEQYF
TGTGCCAGCAGCTATAGCGGGAGTTCCTACGAGCAGTACTTC
>TRBJ2-2|TRBD2|.|TRBV28
CASSTPPRGGRAGGNTGELFF
TGTGCCAGCAGTACCCCCCCGCGGGGGGGGCGAGCGGGGGGGAACACCGGGGAGCTGTTTTTT
>TRBJ1-5|.|.|TRBV11-1
CASSLDGGVQPQHF
TGTGCCAGCAGCTTAGATGGGGGAGTTCAGCCCCAGCATTTT
>TRBJ1-3|.|.|TRBV6-1
CASSEPGSSGNTIYF
TGTGCCAGCAGTGAACCGGGCTCCTCTGGAAACACCATATATTTT
>TRBJ2-3|TRBD2|.|TRBV6-6
CASTFTPGLGRDTQYF
TGTGCCAGCACCTTTACGCCGGGACTAGGGAGAGATACGCAGTATTTT
>TRBJ2-1|.|.|TRBV13
CASTASPLREKGAEFF
TGTGCCAGCACTGCGTCGCCTCTCCGGGAGAAAGGAGCGGAGTTCTTC
>TRBJ2-3|TRBD2|.|TRBV27
CASSRILAGGPDTQYF
TGTGCCAGCAGTAGGATACTAGCGGGAGGGCCAGATACGCAGTATTTT
>TRBJ2-5|TRBD2|.|TRBV7-6
CASSPSGRKETQYF
TGTGCCAGCAGCCCCTCCGGGAGGAAGGAGACCCAGTACTTC
>TRBJ2-7|.|.|TRBV25-1
CASSGAAERSYEQYF
TGTGCCAGCAGTGGGGCGGCAGAGCGATCCTACGAGCAGTACTTC
>TRBJ2-7|TRBD2|.|TRBV28
CASSSRGSGRYEQYF
TGTGCCAGCAGTAGCCGGGGTAGCGGGAGATACGAGCAGTACTTC
>TRBJ2-3|.|.|TRBV5-1
CASSLRSGGDTQYF
TGCGCCAGCAGCTTGAGGTCTGGTGGAGATACGCAGTATTTT
>TRBJ1-1|TRBD1|.|TRBV18
CASSPVGQGGRKNTEAFF
TGTGCCAGCTCACCAGTTGGACAGGGTGGTCGGAAGAACACTGAAGCTTTCTTT
>TRBJ2-2|.|.|TRBV9
CASSVVGLGLGELFF
TGTGCCAGCAGCGTAGTGGGCCTGGGTTTGGGGGAGCTGTTTTTT
>TRBJ2-7|.|.|TRBV18
CASSPSILGGVVNYEQYF
TGTGCCAGCTCACCATCGATCCTAGGGGGTGTGGTAAACTACGAGCAGTACTTC
>TRBJ1-2|.|.|TRBV18
CASSRALETNYGYTF
TGTGCCAGCTCTCGGGCATTAGAGACGAACTATGGCTACACCTTC
>TRBJ1-2|.|.|TRBV30
CAWRRYGDGYTF
TGTGCCTGGAGACGGTATGGGGATGGCTACACCTTC
>TRBJ1-5|.|.|TRBV19
CASGAGGEVQPQHF
TGTGCCAGCGGCGCGGGAGGGGAAGTTCAGCCCCAGCATTTT
>TRBJ1-2|.|.|TRBV9
CASSVDNRGFGGYTF
TGTGCCAGCAGCGTAGATAACCGGGGTTTTGGTGGCTACACCTTC
>TRBJ1-4|TRBD1|.|TRBV30
CGWGQGVGNEKLFF
TGTGGTTGGGGACAGGGCGTCGGTAATGAAAAACTGTTTTTT
>TRBJ1-1|TRBD1|.|TRBV28
CASRQPGGTEAFF
TGTGCCAGCAGGCAACCAGGGGGGACTGAAGCTTTCTTT
>TRBJ1-1|TRBD1|.|TRBV25-1
CASSWGQENTEAFF
TGTGCCAGCAGTTGGGGACAGGAGAACACTGAAGCTTTCTTT
>TRBJ2-6|.|.|TRBV19
CASSITYSGANVLTF
TGTGCCAGTAGTATAACGTACTCTGGGGCCAACGTCCTGACTTTC
>TRBJ1-5|TRBD1|.|TRBV19
CASKSLVGQGRDF
TGTGCCAGCAAAAGTTTGGTGGGACAGGGGAGGGACTTT
>TRBJ2-3|TRBD2|.|TRBV6-5
CASSYGAGDPDTQYF
TGTGCCAGCAGTTACGGAGCGGGAGACCCAGATACGCAGTATTTT
>TRBJ2-3|.|.|TRBV6-1
CASASSPDTQYF
TGTGCCAGCGCTAGTAGCCCAGATACGCAGTATTTT
>TRBJ1-2|.|.|TRBV6-5
CASSTGFGYTF
TGTGCCAGCAGTACAGGATTTGGCTACACCTTC
>TRBJ2-1|.|.|TRBV12-5
CASGFGGTSYNEQFF
TGTGCTAGTGGTTTTGGGGGGACTTCCTACAATGAGCAGTTCTTC
>TRBJ2-1|.|.|TRBV7-2
CASSYFSEQFF
TGTGCCAGCAGCTACTTTAGTGAGCAGTTCTTC
>TRBJ2-7|TRBD2|.|TRBV4-2
CASSRKDSGRAHTYEQYF
TGTGCCAGCAGCCGTAAGGATAGCGGGAGGGCGCACACCTACGAGCAGTACTTC
>TRBJ1-1|TRBD1|once|TRBV7-7
CASSLTGDTEAFF
TGTGCCAGCAGCTTGACAGGGGACACTGAAGCTTTCTTT
>TRBJ2-5|.|.|TRBV6-5
CASREGGQETQYF
TGTGCCAGCAGAGAAGGGGGGCAAGAGACCCAGTACTTC
>TRBJ2-3|.|.|TRBV18
CASSPTARRGDTQYF
TGTGCCAGCTCACCGACTGCAAGGAGGGGAGATACGCAGTATTTT
>TRBJ1-2|TRBD1|.|TRBV18
CASSPGTEYVEGYTF
TGTGCCAGCTCTCCCGGGACAGAGTATGTGGAAGGCTACACCTTC
>TRBJ1-2|TRBD1|.|TRBV27
CASSPTGIGNYGYTF
TGTGCCAGCAGTCCGACAGGGATCGGTAACTATGGCTACACCTTC
>TRBJ2-7|TRBD1|once|TRBV7-2
CASRVTGSYEQYF
TGTGCCAGCAGGGTGACAGGGTCCTACGAGCAGTACTTC
>TRBJ2-1|.|.|TRBV4-1
CASSHLRIRRDNEQFF
TGCGCCAGCAGCCACCTAAGAATCCGAAGGGACAATGAGCAGTTCTTC
>TRBJ1-2|.|.|TRBV7-9
CASSLVGNYGYTF
TGTGCCAGCAGCTTGGTGGGCAACTATGGCTACACCTTC
>TRBJ2-7|TRBD2|.|TRBV29-1
CSVLGGRAGAYEQYF
TGCAGCGTTCTTGGGGGCCGAGCGGGAGCGTACGAGCAGTACTTC
>TRBJ1-1|.|.|TRBV7-8
CASSLEGGGGGDTEAFF
TGTGCCAGCAGCTTAGAGGGAGGTGGAGGGGGTGACACTGAAGCTTTCTTT
>TRBJ1-5|.|.|TRBV9
CASSVGEPQGPQHF
TGTGCCAGCAGCGTAGGGGAGCCGCAGGGACCCCAGCATTTT